One and the same sample provided the 10 T cell receptor beta chains below, sequenced in a study of control samples from healthy donors and cancer patients. The data were produced by immunoSEQ multiplex PCR, yet TCRdb's version contains in-frame clones alone and is incomplete. Among some 97,000 clones listed, over 75% were seen once. Sequencing input: blood. The receptors stem from a woman in her forties or fifties in good health.

J is TRBJ1-1 and V is TRBV5-3, with unresolved D. TRBV5-3 is an ORF; its function is uncertain. V was pared by 5 bases and J by 7 bases, with 6 bases between. The CDR3 is 10 amino acids. In DNA form, the CDR3 reads TGTGCCAGAAGGGCGGTTGAAGCTTTCTTT. Translation: CARRAVEAFF.

V gene TRBV7-9 combines with J gene TRBJ2-5; TRBD1 or TRBD2 may be the D gene (5 bases each). V was shortened by 1 base and J by 3 bases, with 9 bases between the two germline ends. The V gene's germline CDR1 is SEHNR and CDR2 FQNEAQ (reference sequence). This CDR3 contains 14 residues. The CDR3 loop is CASSLGQGEETQYF. The CDR3 DNA follows: TGTGCCAGCAGCTTAGGGCAGGGAGAAGAGACCCAGTACTTC.

The rearrangement joins TRBV21-1 to TRBJ1-2; the table's D call TRBD1 went unverified against the DNA. TRBV21-1 is deemed a pseudogene. CDR3 size: 14 residues. The CDR3 bases are TGTGCCAGCAGCAAACGCCGACAGAACTATGGCTACACCTTC. This codes for CASSKRRQNYGYTF.

Comment on this clone: A junction end diverges from the germline sequence, so it may reflect a read error. The chain employs TRBV7-9 and TRBJ1-3; tentative D call: TRBD1 (5 bases). CDR1 is SEHNR, CDR2 FQNEAQ, per germline (reference sequence). This CDR3 spans 14 amino acids. The CDR3 region is CASSFWQGGDTIYF. CDR3 DNA: TGTGCCAGCAGCTTTTGGCAGGGTGGAGACACCATATATTTT.

The chain couples TRBV5-1 to TRBJ2-3; 11 nucleotides match TRBD2. J gave up 1 base and V 3 bases, and 13 bases lay outside the gene matches. The CDR3 is 19 residues long. The germline V gene has CDR1 SGHRS and CDR2 YFSETQ. CDR3 residues: CASSSDSGGALKGTDTQYF. DNA of the CDR3: TGCGCCAGCAGCTCGGATAGCGGGGGGGCGCTTAAAGGCACAGATACGCAGTATTTT. The whole variable domain, filled in from reference TRBV5-1 and TRBJ2-3, reads KAGVTQTPRYLIKTRGQQVTLSCSPISGHRSVSWYQQTPGQGLQFLFEYFSETQRNKGNFPGRFSGRQFSNSRSEMNVSTLELGDSALYLCASSSDSGGALKGTDTQYFGPGTRLTVL.

The chain recombines TRBV5-1 with TRBJ1-6; no firm D call. CDR3 length: 16 amino acids. The germline V and J ends were trimmed by 0 bases and 10 bases, with 17 bases remaining between them. Germline V gives CDR1 SGHRS, CDR2 YFSETQ. The CDR3, as DNA: TGCGCCAGCAGCTTGGGGCAGTACCCGACGGGGTCACCCCTCCACTTT. This sequence encodes CASSLGQYPTGSPLHF.

V is TRBV6-1 and J is TRBJ1-2; D gene unclear. CDR3 length: 12 amino acids. CDR1 and CDR2 (germline): MNHNS, SASEGT. The V and J ends lost 1 base and 7 bases respectively, with 7 bases between them. The CDR3, as DNA: TGTGCCAGCAGTGAAGGGAGGGCTGGCTACACCTTC. This codes for CASSEGRAGYTF.

The chain employs TRBV20-1 and TRBJ2-3; a possible D gene is TRBD1 (6 bases). Trimming left V 3 bases short and J 1 base short, with 11 bases between. CDR3 length: 14 residues. CDR1 DFQATT and CDR2 SNEGSKA come from the germline V gene (reference sequence). The CDR3 reads CSASNRDRTDTQYF. The CDR3 DNA is TGCAGTGCTAGTAACAGGGATCGCACAGATACGCAGTATTTT.

The rearrangement links TRBV7-9 to TRBJ2-4, with TRBD1 matching over 8 bases. J was trimmed by 0 bases and V by 4 bases; bases with no gene match: 8. The germline gives CDR1 SEHNR, CDR2 FQNEAQ (reference sequence). This CDR3 region has 17 residues. CDR3 in DNA: TGTGCCAGCAGCTCGTTTGGGACAGGTAAAGCCAAAAACATTCAGTACTTC. Its protein product is CASSSFGTGKAKNIQYF.

The chain recombines TRBV2 with TRBJ1-2; a possible D gene is TRBD1 (6 bases). CDR1 and CDR2 (germline): SNHLY, FYNNEI. The V end lost 5 bases, the J end lost 2 bases, and 12 bases lay between the germline ends. CDR3 size: 14 residues. CDR3 coding DNA: TGTGCCAGCAGTTACGGGGGCGAGAACTATGGCTACACCTTC. It encodes CASSYGGENYGYTF.